This T cell receptor beta chain was found in a study of T-cell memory formation after mild COVID-19. Study background: The TCR clusters were mostly specific to one donor.

It was 5'RACE with constant-segment primers that produced the TCR alpha and TCR beta cDNA libraries, which carried sample barcodes and UMIs. TCRdb reprocessed the 5' RACE reads via MiXCR and lists one record per CDR3 protein. The sample yields hundreds of thousands of distinct CDR3 sequences, about 19% seen once. This clonotype was recorded a few times. CDR3 length: 16 amino acids. Germline lookup yields CDR1 SGHRS and CDR2 YFSETQ. V gave up 7 bases and J gave up 0 bases, with 20 bases separating them. V usage is TRBV5-1 and J usage is TRBJ2-7; D is perhaps TRBD1 (5 bases). The sample was PBMCs or a T cell subset sorted from them (not recorded which). The receptor was isolated from an adult woman who had mild COVID-19 (a few samples of this study predate the infection). Cell type and time point are not known. DNA for the CDR3: TGCGCCAGCGGCAAGGGCCAGGGCCGCTCCTCCTACGAGCAGTACTTC. Translating it yields CASGKGQGRSSYEQYF.